The rows below give T cell receptor beta chains drawn from one sample of a study of identical twins. TCRdb processed the 5' RACE reads anew with MiXCR; each CDR3 protein has one entry. The table includes nearly 900,000 distinct CDR3 sequences, 9% to 15% detected once. These records were also assigned to another study, of yellow fever vaccine responses in identical twins.

The sequencing sample was made of PBMCs. These TCRs come from a woman aged 18-29 years in good health. Both conserved end residues are part of each CDR3. D genes are given only for firm matches. A clone size is listed for some rows: how often the clone was seen (once, few, many), or a class if it is expanded.

size,J,V,D,CDR3,DNA
-,TRBJ2-2,TRBV25-1,-,CASSEPWAANTGELFF,TGTGCCAGCAGTGAACCCTGGGCCGCGAACACCGGGGAGCTGTTTTTT
few,TRBJ1-6,TRBV7-9,TRBD1,CASSSSGTGSSSPLHF,TGTGCCAGCAGCTCGTCCGGGACAGGGTCGTCTTCACCCCTCCACTTT
-,TRBJ2-1,TRBV7-8,-,CASSSTRLDEQFF,TGTGCCAGCAGCTCCACGCGGCTTGATGAGCAGTTCTTC
-,TRBJ1-1,TRBV18,-,CASSPGAPTEAFF,TGTGCCAGCTCACCGGGGGCGCCCACTGAAGCTTTCTTT
-,TRBJ2-1,TRBV12-3/TRBV12-4,TRBD2,CASSPPGLAALSYNEQFF,TGTGCCAGCAGTCCCCCCGGACTAGCGGCACTCTCCTACAATGAGCAGTTCTTC
-,TRBJ2-5,TRBV3-1,TRBD1,CASVQGTETQYF,TGTGCCAGCGTACAGGGGACGGAGACCCAGTACTTC
few,TRBJ1-1,TRBV6-6,-,CASRAETTEAFF,TGTGCCAGCAGGGCAGAGACTACTGAAGCTTTCTTT
-,TRBJ2-3,TRBV2,TRBD2,CASSAGGRADTQYF,TGTGCCAGCAGTGCTGGCGGGAGGGCCGATACGCAGTATTTT
-,TRBJ2-7,TRBV15,TRBD2,CATSSRLAGAIEQYF,TGTGCCACCAGCAGCCGACTAGCGGGAGCGATTGAGCAGTACTTC
-,TRBJ2-7,TRBV6-5,TRBD2,CASSYDPSGRYEQYF,TGTGCCAGCAGTTACGATCCTAGCGGGAGGTACGAGCAGTACTTC
-,TRBJ2-5,TRBV29-1,-,CSVEDSAKSTETQYF,TGCAGCGTTGAAGATTCGGCGAAGTCTACGGAGACCCAGTACTTC
few,TRBJ2-7,TRBV28,-,CASMAQGISSYEQYF,TGTGCCAGCATGGCCCAGGGGATTAGCTCCTACGAGCAGTACTTC
few,TRBJ1-1,TRBV20-1,-,CSARKRQVLNTEAFF,TGCAGTGCACGGAAGCGACAGGTTTTGAACACTGAAGCTTTCTTT
-,TRBJ2-1,TRBV6-5,-,CASSYSRRPEYNEQFF,TGTGCCAGCAGTTACTCTAGGAGGCCTGAGTACAATGAGCAGTTCTTC
-,TRBJ1-5,TRBV20-1,TRBD1,CSALHGTAPISNQPQHF,TGCAGTGCGCTACACGGGACAGCCCCAATTAGCAATCAGCCCCAGCATTTT
many,TRBJ2-7,TRBV4-2,TRBD2,CASSQASSGHYEQYF,TGTGCCAGCAGCCAAGCATCTAGCGGCCACTACGAGCAGTACTTC
-,TRBJ1-1,TRBV20-1,-,CSAGMDTEAFF,TGCAGTGCTGGGATGGACACTGAAGCTTTCTTT
few,TRBJ2-2,TRBV7-6,-,CASSLTYGGNTGELFF,TGTGCCAGCAGTCTTACTTACGGGGGGAACACCGGGGAGCTGTTTTTT
-,TRBJ2-1,TRBV6-5,-,CASSYFPVGTTDNEQFF,TGTGCCAGCAGTTACTTCCCAGTAGGGACCACGGACAATGAGCAGTTCTTC
many,TRBJ2-1,TRBV28,TRBD2,CASRLAGSSYNEQFF,TGTGCCAGCAGGCTAGCGGGGAGCTCCTACAATGAGCAGTTCTTC
few,TRBJ2-2,TRBV6-1,-,CASKIGPGELFF,TGTGCCAGCAAAATAGGGCCCGGGGAGCTGTTTTTT
many,TRBJ2-7,TRBV5-1,-,CASSLEQSYEQYF,TGCGCCAGCAGCTTGGAACAGTCCTACGAGCAGTACTTC
many,TRBJ2-5,TRBV20-1,TRBD2,CSARALAGGPGETQYF,TGCAGTGCTAGAGCCTTAGCGGGAGGGCCGGGAGAGACCCAGTACTTC
-,TRBJ2-1,TRBV28,TRBD2,CASSLLSGGAGYNEQFF,TGTGCCAGCAGTTTATTGAGCGGGGGGGCCGGTTACAATGAGCAGTTCTTC
few,TRBJ2-4,TRBV5-5,TRBD1,CASSLWTGGNIQYF,TGTGCCAGCAGCTTGTGGACAGGGGGGAACATTCAGTACTTC
-,TRBJ1-1,TRBV12-3/TRBV12-4,-,CASSSTGTPKGTEAFF,TGTGCCAGCAGTTCTACCGGGACCCCAAAGGGCACTGAAGCTTTCTTT
-,TRBJ2-2,TRBV5-1,-,CASSLDPTNTGELFF,TGCGCCAGCAGCTTGGACCCTACTAACACCGGGGAGCTGTTTTTT
few,TRBJ2-6,TRBV11-1,-,CASSLAALRGASGANVLTF,TGTGCCAGCAGCTTAGCTGCCCTAAGAGGGGCATCTGGGGCCAACGTCCTGACTTTC
-,TRBJ1-1,TRBV12-3/TRBV12-4,TRBD1,CASSDGTGYYTEAFF,TGTGCCAGCAGTGACGGGACAGGATATTACACTGAAGCTTTCTTT
-,TRBJ2-5,TRBV3-1,TRBD2,CASSTWTGIAGGGIETQYF,TGTGCCAGCAGCACCTGGACAGGAATAGCGGGAGGGGGTATAGAGACCCAGTACTTC
-,TRBJ2-1,TRBV7-9,TRBD2,CASSLGEGGPADEQFF,TGTGCCAGCAGCTTAGGGGAGGGAGGGCCGGCGGATGAGCAGTTCTTC
few,TRBJ2-5,TRBV5-1,-,CASSLVFGGGQNEQETQYF,TGCGCCAGCAGCTTGGTGTTTGGTGGAGGACAGAATGAACAAGAGACCCAGTACTTC
-,TRBJ2-4,TRBV29-1,-,CSVGKDGAGGAKNIQYF,TGCAGCGTTGGAAAGGATGGGGCAGGTGGGGCCAAAAACATTCAGTACTTC
many,TRBJ1-2,TRBV12-3/TRBV12-4,-,CASSLALGGVYGYTF,TGTGCCAGCAGCCTCGCGCTTGGGGGGGTCTATGGCTACACCTTC
many,TRBJ2-1,TRBV12-3/TRBV12-4,-,CASDRIGSYNEQFF,TGTGCCAGCGACCGCATTGGGTCCTACAATGAGCAGTTCTTC
-,TRBJ2-1,TRBV3-1,-,CASSHVGEVNNEQFF,TGTGCCAGCAGCCACGTGGGCGAAGTAAACAATGAGCAGTTCTTC
-,TRBJ2-7,TRBV27,-,CASSLLPTDSYEQYF,TGTGCCAGCAGTTTACTCCCAACCGACTCCTACGAGCAGTACTTC
few,TRBJ1-2,TRBV3-1,-,CASSQVLSQHYGYTF,TGTGCCAGCAGCCAAGTTCTGTCTCAACACTATGGCTACACCTTC
-,TRBJ2-7,TRBV3-1,TRBD1,CASSRPGQGNEQYF,TGTGCCAGCAGCCGCCCCGGACAGGGTAACGAGCAGTACTTC
few,TRBJ1-1,TRBV9,-,CASSVGGGLETEAFF,TGTGCCAGCAGCGTGGGAGGGGGGCTGGAAACTGAAGCTTTCTTT
few,TRBJ2-7,TRBV20-1,TRBD2,CSAISFSGKSYEQYF,TGCAGTGCTATTTCATTTAGCGGGAAGAGCTACGAGCAGTACTTC
-,TRBJ2-7,TRBV7-2,-,CASTTAGSGGWYEQYF,TGTGCCAGCACCACCGCCGGGAGCGGAGGTTGGTACGAGCAGTACTTC
many,TRBJ1-5,TRBV3-1,-,CASSQGENQPQHF,TGTGCCAGCAGCCAAGGGGAAAATCAGCCCCAGCATTTT
few,TRBJ1-2,TRBV25-1,-,CASRESRGNYGYTF,TGTGCCAGCAGAGAATCGCGGGGCAACTATGGCTACACCTTC
-,TRBJ2-7,TRBV29-1,-,CSVGSQEQYF,TGCAGCGTTGGGAGTCAAGAGCAGTACTTC
-,TRBJ2-7,TRBV4-1,-,CASSQGRGKYEQYF,TGCGCCAGCAGCCAAGGTAGGGGGAAGTACGAGCAGTACTTC
-,TRBJ2-5,TRBV28,-,CASSFRYGETQYF,TGTGCCAGCAGTTTTCGGTATGGGGAGACCCAGTACTTC
few,TRBJ2-5,TRBV5-1,TRBD1,CASRRDRGPQETQYF,TGCGCCAGCAGGAGGGACAGGGGACCTCAAGAGACCCAGTACTTC
-,TRBJ2-5,TRBV6-1,-,CASRDRALGETQYF,TGTGCCAGCAGAGACCGGGCCTTAGGAGAGACCCAGTACTTC
few,TRBJ2-7,TRBV28,TRBD1,CASSFSWSGDRYEQYF,TGTGCCAGCAGTTTTTCCTGGAGTGGGGACAGATACGAGCAGTACTTC
-,TRBJ1-5,TRBV7-8,TRBD1,CASSSQTGGRVQPQHF,TGTGCCAGCAGCTCGCAGACAGGGGGCAGGGTTCAGCCCCAGCATTTT
-,TRBJ1-2,TRBV5-1,-,CASSLDSGRGYTF,TGCGCCAGCAGCTTGGATTCTGGGAGGGGCTACACCTTC
few,TRBJ1-2,TRBV29-1,-,CSVVLLRQGGYGYTF,TGCAGCGTTGTTCTTCTGCGTCAGGGTGGGTATGGCTACACCTTC
-,TRBJ2-1,TRBV10-3,-,CAIREDPYNEQFF,TGTGCCATCAGAGAGGACCCCTACAATGAGCAGTTCTTC
many,TRBJ2-7,TRBV12-3/TRBV12-4,TRBD1,CASSRTGPNNYEQYF,TGTGCCAGCAGTCGGACAGGGCCCAATAACTACGAGCAGTACTTC
few,TRBJ2-1,TRBV12-3/TRBV12-4,TRBD2,CASTPSGHNEQFF,TGTGCCAGCACCCCTAGCGGGCACAATGAGCAGTTCTTC
few,TRBJ2-1,TRBV5-4,-,CASSFKSRSSYNEQFF,TGTGCCAGCAGCTTTAAGTCCCGAAGCTCCTACAATGAGCAGTTCTTC
few,TRBJ1-3,TRBV6-6,-,CASIEGLGNTIYF,TGTGCCAGCATCGAGGGGTTGGGAAACACCATATATTTT